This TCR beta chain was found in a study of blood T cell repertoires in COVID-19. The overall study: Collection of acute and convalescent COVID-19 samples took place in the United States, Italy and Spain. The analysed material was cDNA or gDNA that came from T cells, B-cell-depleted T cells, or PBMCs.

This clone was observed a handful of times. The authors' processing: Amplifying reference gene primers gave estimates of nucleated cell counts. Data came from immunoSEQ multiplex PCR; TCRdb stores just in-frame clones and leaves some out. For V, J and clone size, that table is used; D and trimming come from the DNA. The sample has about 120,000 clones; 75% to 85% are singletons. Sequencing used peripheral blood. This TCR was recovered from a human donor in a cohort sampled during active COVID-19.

The CDR3 region has the DNA TGTGCCACGGGACAGGGACCACAGCCCCAGCATTTT. Translating gives CATGQGPQPQHF. V usage is TRBV6-5 and J usage is TRBJ1-5; 9 nucleotides line up with TRBD1. J gave up 7 bases and V 10 bases, and 5 bases lay outside the gene matches. The CDR3 extends over 12 amino acids. Germline V gene sequence: CDR1 MNHEY, CDR2 SVGAGI.